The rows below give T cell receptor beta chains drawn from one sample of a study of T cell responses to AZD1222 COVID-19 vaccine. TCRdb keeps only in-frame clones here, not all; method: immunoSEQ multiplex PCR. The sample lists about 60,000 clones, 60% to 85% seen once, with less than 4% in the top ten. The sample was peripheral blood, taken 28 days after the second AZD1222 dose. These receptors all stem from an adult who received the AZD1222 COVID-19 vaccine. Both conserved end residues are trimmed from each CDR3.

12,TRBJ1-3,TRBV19,ASISRSAGNTIY
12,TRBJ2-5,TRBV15,ATSELSGGETQY
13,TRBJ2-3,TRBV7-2,ASTLSGGVSDTQY
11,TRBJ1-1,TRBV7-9,ASRKGLGDEAF
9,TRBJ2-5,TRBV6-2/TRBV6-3,ASSWGETQY
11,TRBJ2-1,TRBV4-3,ASSQQPGQNQF
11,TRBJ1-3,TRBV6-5,ARDRGSGNTIY
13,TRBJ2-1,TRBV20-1,SASWASGGRDEQF
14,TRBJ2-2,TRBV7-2,ASSLAGGYGTGELF
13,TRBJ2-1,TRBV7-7,ASSVGGGRNNEQF
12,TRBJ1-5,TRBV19,ASSLPGINQPQH
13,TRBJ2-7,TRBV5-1,ASSLSPGSSYEQY
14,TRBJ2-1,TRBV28,ASSLLYRLSYNEQF
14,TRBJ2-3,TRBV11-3,ASSPEGDRVTDTQY
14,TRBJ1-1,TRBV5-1,ASSQGQGASRTEAF
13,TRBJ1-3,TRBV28,ASSHDRDAGNTIY
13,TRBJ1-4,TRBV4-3,ASSRVGTKTEKLF
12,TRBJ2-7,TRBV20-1,SASGRLDLGEQY
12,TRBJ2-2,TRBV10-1,ASSLRANTGELF
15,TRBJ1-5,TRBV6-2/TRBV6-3,ASSLGTGVVSNQPQH
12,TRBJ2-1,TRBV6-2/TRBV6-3,ASSRDPDYNEQF
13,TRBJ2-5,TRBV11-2,ASSLFLGLQETQY
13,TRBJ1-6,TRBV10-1,ASSVGTGLGSPLH
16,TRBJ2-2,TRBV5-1,ASSLYLAGVPGTGELF
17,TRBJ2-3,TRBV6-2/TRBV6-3,ASSYLASRTGGPTDTQY
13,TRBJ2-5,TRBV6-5,ASSYSRGRQETQY
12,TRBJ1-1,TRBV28,ASSRIPPSTEAF
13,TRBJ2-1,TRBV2,ASSDRTGVRNEQF
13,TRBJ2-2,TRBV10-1,ASSGGQSNTGELF
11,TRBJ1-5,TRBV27,ASSFSRGQAQH
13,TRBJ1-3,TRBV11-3,ASAGGLNDGNTIY
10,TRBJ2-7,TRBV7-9,ASRLSSYEQY
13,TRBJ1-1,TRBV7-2,ASSSRQGMNTEAF
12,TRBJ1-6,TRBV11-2,ASSLAAGNSPLH
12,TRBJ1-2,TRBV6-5,ASSPRTGGYGYT
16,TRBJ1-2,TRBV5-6,ASSLTGTGAISGYGYT
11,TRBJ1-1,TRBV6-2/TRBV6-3,ASSYERVDEAF
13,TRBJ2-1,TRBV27,ASSSSLSSYNEQF
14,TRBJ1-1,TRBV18,ASSLRGQGAGTEAF
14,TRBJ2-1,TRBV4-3,ASSLQGLAGVNEQF
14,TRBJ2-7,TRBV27,ASSLSGVGQTYEQY
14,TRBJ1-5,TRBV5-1,ASSLGPDLRGQPQH
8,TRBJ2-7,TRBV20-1,SGPPSEQY
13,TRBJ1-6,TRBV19,ASSTLTGYNSPLH
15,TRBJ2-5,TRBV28,ASSHRQGTIGKETQY
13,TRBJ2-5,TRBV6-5,ASSQAGDSKETQY
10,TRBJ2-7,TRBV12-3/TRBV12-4,ASSFGPYEQY
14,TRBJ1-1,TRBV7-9,ASSTQVGGSNTEAF
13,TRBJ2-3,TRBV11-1,ASSLEGFLRDTQY
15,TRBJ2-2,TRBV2,ASSDLAGGLNTGELF
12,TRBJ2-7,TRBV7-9,ASSLALQSYEQY
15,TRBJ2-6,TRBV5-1,ASSLLEQGPGANVLT
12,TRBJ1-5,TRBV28,ASSEIQGFQPQH
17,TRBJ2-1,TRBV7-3,ASSSQPGLAVFGANEQF
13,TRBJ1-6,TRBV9,ASSPQGARNSPLH
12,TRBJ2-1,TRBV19,ASKEGVAYNEQF
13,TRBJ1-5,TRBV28,ASSGGPGRSQPQH
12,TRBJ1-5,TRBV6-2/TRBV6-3,ASSSEGPIEPQH
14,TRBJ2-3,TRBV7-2,ASSLPGQGGTDTQY
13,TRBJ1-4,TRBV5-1,ASSSVQGGHGKLF